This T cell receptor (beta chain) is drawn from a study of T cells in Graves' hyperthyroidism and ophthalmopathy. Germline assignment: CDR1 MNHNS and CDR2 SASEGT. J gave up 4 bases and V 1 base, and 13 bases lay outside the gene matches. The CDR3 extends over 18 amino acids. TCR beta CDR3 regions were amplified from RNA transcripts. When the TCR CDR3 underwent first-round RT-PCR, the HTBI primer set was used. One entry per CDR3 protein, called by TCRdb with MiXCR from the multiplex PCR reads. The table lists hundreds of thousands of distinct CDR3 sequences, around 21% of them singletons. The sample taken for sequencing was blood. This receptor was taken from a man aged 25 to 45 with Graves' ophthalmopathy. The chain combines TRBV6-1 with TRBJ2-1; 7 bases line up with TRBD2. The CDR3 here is CASSEVSPGRLHYNEQFF. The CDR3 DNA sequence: TGTGCCAGCAGTGAAGTGTCCCCCGGGAGGCTGCATTACAATGAGCAGTTCTTC.